This entry lists 18 T cell receptor beta chains sequenced from one sample in a study of Ad26.COV2.S vaccination and SARS-CoV-2 variants. Treatment specified: 15 to 20 received Ad26.COV2.S at low or high dose, single or two shots; a few received placebo; per-sample allocation not given. After the first vaccine or placebo injection, samples were drawn on day 63. The protocol was immunoSEQ multiplex PCR, while the TCRdb copy is restricted to in-frame clones and leaves out a portion. The sample contains about 350,000 clones, 88% of which appear only once. The material was peripheral blood, obtained in a trial of Ad26.COV2.S vaccine versus placebo. Every receptor here comes from a person between 18 and 59 years old who received the Ad26.COV2.S COVID-19 vaccine or a placebo.

The rearrangement links TRBV9 to TRBJ1-2, with D tentatively TRBD1 (5 bases). Trimming took 7 bases from V and 8 from J, leaving 18 bases between them. Germline V gives CDR1 SGDLS, CDR2 YYNGEE. This CDR3 has 13 amino acids. CDR3 region: CASGRRGSLGYTF. The DNA for the CDR3 is TGTGCCAGCGGTCGCCGGGGGTCTCTCGGCTACACCTTC. The whole variable domain, filled in from reference TRBV9 and TRBJ1-2, reads DSGVTQTPKHLITATGQRVTLRCSPRSGDLSVYWYQQSLDQGLQFLIQYYNGEERAKGNILERFSAQQFPDLHSELNLSSLELGDSALYFCASGRRGSLGYTFGSGTRLTVV.

The chain combines TRBV13 with TRBJ1-5, with D tentatively TRBD1 (5 bases). The germline CDR1 and CDR2 sequences are PRHDT and FYEKMQ (reference sequence). This CDR3 comprises 13 residues. The V end was cut by 5 bases, the J end by 5 bases, with 10 bases between. Written as DNA, the CDR3 is TGTGCCAGCAGCCCGGGACGGGATCAGCCCCAGCATTTT. It codes for CASSPGRDQPQHF.

The chain uses TRBV11-2 and TRBJ2-1; 11 bases are shared with TRBD2. The trim removed 2 bases at V and 8 bases at J, leaving 8 bases unmatched. This CDR3 is built from 16 residues. The germline gives CDR1 SGHAT, CDR2 FQNNGV. The CDR3: CASSLFMASGGHEQFF. For the CDR3, the DNA is TGTGCCAGCAGCTTATTTATGGCTAGCGGGGGGCATGAGCAGTTCTTC.

This clone was recorded once. The same CDR3 arises from other DNA sequences in this sample as well. The chain employs TRBV10-3 and TRBJ2-5; either TRBD1 or TRBD2 may supply D (5 bases each). Germline V gene data show CDR1 as ENHRY and CDR2 as SYGVKD. V was shortened by 7 bases and J by 0 bases, with 6 bases between the two germline ends. The CDR3 totals 12 residues. The CDR3, as DNA: TGTGCCATCATGGGGGACCAAGAGACCCAGTACTTC. Protein sequence: CAIMGDQETQYF.

This clone came up once. This chain links TRBV9 with TRBJ1-2, with TRBD1 matching over 9 bases. The CDR3 has 14 residues. The germline V gene encodes CDR1 SGDLS and CDR2 YYNGEE. Trimming took 4 bases from V and 2 from J; bases not matched to a gene: 3. For the CDR3, the DNA is TGTGCCAGCAGCAACGGACAGGGGAACTATGGCTACACCTTC. This gives the protein CASSNGQGNYGYTF.

This clone is classed as medium-sized. The J gene is TRBJ2-7, the V gene TRBV4-3; D may be TRBD2 (5 bases). Germline loops: CDR1 LGHNA, CDR2 YSLEER. V was trimmed by 0 bases and J by 5 bases, leaving 14 bases between them. This CDR3 contains 15 residues. This chain's CDR3 is CASSQDLSGSDEQYF. In nucleotides, the CDR3 is TGCGCCAGCAGCCAAGATCTTTCGGGGTCAGACGAGCAGTACTTC.

This clone is a singleton in its sample. This rearrangement joins TRBV2 to TRBJ1-1; maybe TRBD1 (5 bases). Trimming removed 5 bases from V and 0 bases from J, with 10 bases in between. Germline CDR1 reads SNHLY; CDR2 reads FYNNEI. The CDR3 runs 14 residues. The CDR3 bases are TGTGCCAGCAGTCAGCGGGACCTGAACACTGAAGCTTTCTTT. Protein product: CASSQRDLNTEAFF.

This chain uses TRBV9 with TRBJ1-1; possibly TRBD1 for D (6 bases). Between the trimmed V and J ends, which lost 5 bases and 5 bases, there was a span of 16 bases. Germline loops: CDR1 SGDLS, CDR2 YYNGEE. The CDR3 extends over 14 amino acids. CDR3 sequence: CASSSGTTYTEAFF. DNA for the CDR3: TGTGCCAGCAGTTCCGGGACAACTTATACTGAAGCTTTCTTT.

This chain uses TRBV18 with TRBJ1-2; D is uncertain. This CDR3 contains 18 residues. Trimming removed 2 bases from V and 0 bases from J, with 19 bases in between. Germline assignment: CDR1 KGHSH and CDR2 LQKENI. The CDR3 reads CASSPRVYSRTTNYGYTF. DNA of the CDR3: TGTGCCAGCTCACCAAGGGTGTACTCTAGGACGACTAACTATGGCTACACCTTC.

This chain's CDR3 is CAWSSGSLQETQYF. For the CDR3, the DNA is TGTGCCTGGAGTAGCGGCAGCCTCCAAGAGACCCAGTACTTC. The chain couples TRBV30 to TRBJ2-5; maybe TRBD2 (5 bases). The germline gives CDR1 GTSNPN, CDR2 SVGIG (reference sequence). Between the trimmed V and J ends, which lost 2 bases and 1 base, there was a span of 11 bases. There are 14 residues in the CDR3.

This clone was detected only once. The rearrangement uses TRBV7-3 and TRBJ1-1; D is unresolved. The germline gives CDR1 SGHTA, CDR2 FQGTGA. This CDR3 comprises 14 residues. Between the trimmed V and J ends, which lost 2 bases and 4 bases, there was a span of 11 bases. CDR3 loop: CASSLGVGGTEAFF. The CDR3 DNA follows: TGTGCCAGCAGCTTAGGGGTAGGAGGCACTGAAGCTTTCTTT.

This rearrangement joins TRBV9 to TRBJ2-3, with D hard to call. Germline CDR1 is SGDLS and CDR2 is YYNGEE. V was pared by 5 bases and J by 1 base, with 14 bases between. This CDR3 is 15 amino acids long. CDR3 in amino acids: CASSVNGRGTDTQYF. Here the CDR3 DNA reads TGTGCCAGCAGTGTTAATGGTCGCGGCACAGATACGCAGTATTTT. The full variable domain, rest sourced from reference TRBV9 and TRBJ2-3, is DSGVTQTPKHLITATGQRVTLRCSPRSGDLSVYWYQQSLDQGLQFLIQYYNGEERAKGNILERFSAQQFPDLHSELNLSSLELGDSALYFCASSVNGRGTDTQYFGPGTRLTVL.

The rearrangement links TRBV27 to TRBJ1-1; perhaps TRBD1 as D (5 bases). The CDR3 is 15 amino acids. Trimming shortened V by 5 bases and J by 1 base, and 14 bases separated the two germline ends. CDR1 and CDR2 from the germline V gene are MNHEY and SMNVEV (reference sequence). Here the CDR3 reads CASSLGGPGNTEAFF. CDR3 nucleotides: TGTGCCAGCAGTCTTGGGGGTCCAGGGAACACTGAAGCTTTCTTT.

The chain couples TRBV5-4 to TRBJ2-5; D may correspond to TRBD1 or TRBD2 (5 bases each). The germline V gene has CDR1 SGHNT and CDR2 YYREEE (reference sequence). V dropped 0 bases and J dropped 2 bases, with 11 bases sitting between them. CDR3 length: 15 residues. CDR3 in amino acids: CASSLALGDQETQYF. The CDR3 nucleotides read TGTGCCAGCAGCTTGGCGTTGGGGGATCAAGAGACCCAGTACTTC.

This chain joins TRBV7-2 and TRBJ2-7; weak D call: TRBD1 (6 bases). This CDR3 is 15 amino acids long. Between the trimmed V and J ends, which lost 1 base and 5 bases, there was a span of 15 bases. Looked up from germline, CDR1 is SGHTA and CDR2 is FQGNSA. Here the CDR3 reads CASSLDGRGHNEQYF. CDR3 coding DNA: TGTGCCAGCAGCTTAGATGGCAGGGGTCACAACGAGCAGTACTTC.

The chain joins TRBV4-2 to TRBJ2-7; D assignment may be TRBD1 or TRBD2 (6 bases each). Germline-derived CDR1 and CDR2 are LGHNA and YNFKEQ. CDR3 size: 16 residues. V lost 1 base and J 2 bases, leaving 15 bases between the germline ends. CDR3 DNA sequence: TGTGCCAGCAGCCAAGCTTCATATAGGGGGGCCTACGAGCAGTACTTC. Its translation is CASSQASYRGAYEQYF.

This clone has only one observation. The gene calls are TRBV28 and TRBJ2-7, with TRBD2 identical over 8 bases. CDR1 and CDR2 from the germline V gene are MDHEN and SYDVKM. V was clipped by 6 bases and J by 4 bases; unmatched bases: 20. CDR3 length: 18 amino acids. CDR3: CASRLVRGASGYKYEQYF. Written as DNA, the CDR3 is TGTGCCAGCAGGCTAGTCCGGGGGGCTAGCGGGTATAAGTACGAGCAGTACTTC.

V is TRBV6-5 and J is TRBJ2-3; D not certain. The germline V gene encodes CDR1 MNHEY and CDR2 SVGAGI. The germline V and J ends were trimmed by 0 bases and 0 bases, with 10 bases remaining between them. The CDR3 length is 16 residues. The DNA for the CDR3 is TGTGCCAGCAGTTACTCGAGGTATACTAGCACAGATACGCAGTATTTT. This translates into CASSYSRYTSTDTQYF.